These 30 T cell receptor beta chains were sequenced from one sample in a study of shared clonotypes between healthy human individuals. Libraries were prepared by immunoSEQ multiplex PCR; TCRdb keeps only in-frame clonotypes and omits some of them. The data show approximately 1,000,000 clones, 78% seen once. The source material was memory CD4+ T cells from PBMCs. As to subset: CD45RA-negative fraction. The source of these receptors is a young man in good health. Some clones in this sample may be carry-over from other donors' samples.

The chain joins TRBV11-1 to TRBJ2-3; D call uncertain. The germline V gene encodes CDR1 SGHAT and CDR2 FQDESV (reference sequence). This CDR3 has 14 amino acids. V dropped 4 bases and J dropped 2 bases, with 10 bases sitting between them. The CDR3 nucleotides are TGTGCCAGCAGCTCACAATCAGCCACAGATACGCAGTATTTT. It translates to CASSSQSATDTQYF. Looking up the rest from reference TRBV11-1 and TRBJ2-3 gives the full variable domain: EAEVAQSPRYKITEKSQAVAFWCDPISGHATLYWYRQILGQGPELLVQFQDESVVDDSQLPKDRFSAERLKGVDSTLKIQPAELGDSAMYLCASSSQSATDTQYFGPGTRLTVL.

A single count supports this clone. The chain combines TRBV5-1 with TRBJ2-5; tentative D call: TRBD2 (6 bases). This CDR3 has 14 residues. Trimming removed 3 bases at V and 2 bases at J, with 11 bases between. Per germline, CDR1 SGHRS and CDR2 YFSETQ. CDR3 protein: CASSSGLLQETQYF. Written as DNA, the CDR3 is TGCGCCAGCAGCTCGGGACTGCTACAAGAGACCCAGTACTTC.

This clone was seen just once. The chain links TRBV28 to TRBJ1-3; 10 nucleotides agree with TRBD1. V shed 4 bases and J 1 base; nucleotides not matched to a gene: 7. Per germline, CDR1 MDHEN and CDR2 SYDVKM. The CDR3 has 17 amino acids. The CDR3 is CASSSYGTGVSGNTIYF. As DNA, the CDR3 is TGTGCCAGCAGTTCGTACGGGACAGGGGTGTCTGGAAACACCATATATTTT.

This chain links TRBV27 with TRBJ2-5; no firm D call. Germline assignment: CDR1 MNHEY and CDR2 SMNVEV (reference sequence). Trimming pared 3 bases from V and 7 bases from J, leaving 6 bases between. This CDR3 has 11 residues. CDR3 in DNA: TGTGCCAGCAGTTTCGCTGGGACCCAGTACTTC. Its translation is CASSFAGTQYF.

This clone was counted a few times. V and J are TRBV11-2 and TRBJ2-7, with D tentatively TRBD2 (6 bases). Trimming pared 2 bases from V and 2 bases from J, leaving 10 bases between. Per germline, CDR1 SGHAT and CDR2 FQNNGV. This CDR3 has 14 amino acids. The CDR3 sequence: CASSLLGGAYEQYF. Written as DNA, the CDR3 is TGTGCCAGCAGCTTATTGGGCGGGGCCTACGAGCAGTACTTC.

The chain carries TRBV25-1 and TRBJ1-4, with a possible D match to TRBD1 (6 bases). V lost 1 base and J 11 bases, leaving 17 bases between the germline ends. The CDR3 is made up of 15 amino acids. The germline CDR1 and CDR2 sequences are MGHDK and SYGVNS. The CDR3 DNA follows: TGTGCCAGCAGTGAATCGGGGGGGCAGGGCCGTAAACTGTTTTTT. Encoded protein: CASSESGGQGRKLFF.

A single count supports this clone. The chain has TRBV5-1 and TRBJ2-7; 10 nucleotides match TRBD2. The CDR3 runs to 15 residues. Germline V CDR1 and CDR2: SGHRS, YFSETQ. After removal of 4 bases from V and 4 bases from J, the junction contained 8 bases not matched to a gene. CDR3 nucleotide sequence: TGCGCCAGCAGCATATCTAGCGGGAGTGGGTACGAGCAGTACTTC. It codes for CASSISSGSGYEQYF.

This clone was counted many times. J is TRBJ1-2 and V is TRBV5-1; weak D call: TRBD1 (5 bases). The V gene's germline CDR1 is SGHRS and CDR2 YFSETQ. The V gene lost 5 bases and the J gene lost 4 bases, with 15 bases spanning the gap. The CDR3 spans 14 residues. Here the CDR3 DNA reads TGCGCCAGCAGTTCCAGGGATGGGAGCTATGGCTACACCTTC. Protein product: CASSSRDGSYGYTF.

The CDR3, as DNA: TGTGCCAGCAGCCGTGGGGCTAGCGGGGTCTACGAGCAGTACTTC. Its protein product is CASSRGASGVYEQYF. The chain links TRBV28 to TRBJ2-5, with TRBD2 identical over 9 bases. The DNA end lines up better with TRBJ2-7; the J call may be wrong. The CDR3 extends over 15 amino acids. CDR1 is MDHEN and CDR2 is SYDVKM in the germline V gene.

This chain links TRBV6-6 with TRBJ1-4; tentative D call: TRBD1 (5 bases). The CDR3 covers 14 residues. V was cut by 4 bases and J by 6 bases, with 12 bases left in between. The germline V gene encodes CDR1 MNHNY and CDR2 SVGAGI (reference sequence). The CDR3 DNA is TGTGCCAGCAGTTTGGCAGGGCTCGATGAAAAACTGTTTTTT. Protein sequence: CASSLAGLDEKLFF.

The chain links TRBV9 to TRBJ1-3, with a tentative D call TRBD1 (5 bases). Germline V gene sequence: CDR1 SGDLS, CDR2 YYNGEE. The CDR3 loop spans 17 amino acids. V was trimmed by 0 bases and J by 0 bases, leaving 13 bases between them. The CDR3 protein is CASSVGSSGTSGNTIYF. DNA for the CDR3: TGTGCCAGCAGCGTAGGATCGAGTGGGACCTCTGGAAACACCATATATTTT.

CDR3 in DNA: TGCAGCGTTTTGGGGGAGTCATACACCGGGGAGCTGTTTTTT. Protein sequence: CSVLGESYTGELFF. This chain joins TRBV29-1 and TRBJ2-2, with D perhaps matching TRBD1 or TRBD2 (5 bases each). Germline CDR1 SQVTM, CDR2 ANQGSEA. CDR3 length: 14 amino acids. V lost 5 bases and J 3 bases, leaving 13 bases between the germline ends.

CDR3 in amino acids: CASTELGTEAFF. The CDR3 region has the DNA TGTGCCAGCACCGAATTGGGCACTGAAGCTTTCTTT. The chain recombines TRBV28 with TRBJ1-1; D unclear. The V end was cut by 7 bases, the J end by 4 bases, with 10 bases between. CDR3 length equals 12 residues. Germline-derived CDR1 and CDR2 are MDHEN and SYDVKM.

The V gene is TRBV4-2, the J gene TRBJ2-1, with a tentative D call TRBD2 (6 bases). V was cut by 0 bases and J by 2 bases, with 14 bases left in between. Germline V gene data show CDR1 as LGHNA and CDR2 as YNFKEQ. The CDR3 runs 17 residues. The CDR3 sequence is CASSQDWSGPPYNEQFF. As DNA, the CDR3 is TGTGCCAGCAGCCAAGATTGGAGCGGGCCTCCCTACAATGAGCAGTTCTTC.

The chain uses TRBV5-1 and TRBJ2-6, with D unclear. From germline, CDR1 is SGHRS and CDR2 YFSETQ. This CDR3 comprises 16 residues. Trimming pared 0 bases from V and 0 bases from J, leaving 7 bases between. In nucleotides, the CDR3 is TGCGCCAGCAGCTTGGAGCTGGTCTCTGGGGCCAACGTCCTGACTTTC. This gives the protein CASSLELVSGANVLTF.

The chain recombines TRBV5-1 with TRBJ2-1, with TRBD2 as a possible D gene (6 bases). V was cut by 6 bases and J by 3 bases, with 19 bases left in between. The CDR3 is 16 amino acids. Germline V gene lookup returns CDR1 SGHRS and CDR2 YFSETQ. The CDR3 sequence is CASKGGAGGIYNEQFF. CDR3 DNA: TGCGCCAGCAAAGGAGGGGCGGGTGGAATCTACAATGAGCAGTTCTTC.

The chain has TRBV5-4 and TRBJ2-3, with 12 bases that match TRBD2. The CDR3 is 17 amino acids. V shed 2 bases, J shed 5 bases, and the junction held 9 bases outside the gene matches. Germline V gene sequence: CDR1 SGHNT, CDR2 YYREEE (reference sequence). Here the CDR3 DNA reads TGTGCCAGCAGCTTCCGCCAGACTAGCGGGAGTCGAGATACGCAGTATTTT. Encoded protein: CASSFRQTSGSRDTQYF.

This clone has a single count. This rearrangement joins TRBV5-1 to TRBJ2-5, with a tentative D call TRBD2 (5 bases). There are 13 residues in the CDR3. Germline V gene data show CDR1 as SGHRS and CDR2 as YFSETQ. Between the trimmed V and J ends, which lost 2 bases and 3 bases, there was a span of 8 bases. The CDR3 loop is CASSFSVKETQYF. The CDR3 DNA sequence: TGCGCCAGCAGCTTTAGCGTAAAAGAGACCCAGTACTTC.

The chain carries TRBV4-3 and TRBJ2-5, with TRBD1 matching 9 bases. Germline V gene sequence: CDR1 LGHNA, CDR2 YSLEER. The V gene end was trimmed by 1 base and the J gene end by 4 bases; junction bases not matched to a gene: 4. CDR3 size: 15 residues. The CDR3 reads CASSQAGTGRETQYF. The CDR3 DNA follows: TGCGCCAGCAGCCAAGCTGGGACAGGGAGAGAGACCCAGTACTTC.

The V call is TRBV6-5, the J call TRBJ2-5; 9 nucleotides match TRBD1. The J call may be faulty, since TRBJ2-7 better matches the DNA end. This CDR3 region has 13 residues. Germline CDR1 MNHEY, CDR2 SVGAGI. This CDR3 is CASRRQGGYEQYF. The CDR3, as DNA: TGTGCCAGCAGGAGACAGGGGGGTTACGAGCAGTACTTC.

The gene calls are TRBV4-2 and TRBJ2-7, with TRBD1 as a possible D gene (6 bases). Germline CDR1 LGHNA, CDR2 YNFKEQ. CDR3 size: 15 residues. V lost 1 base and J lost 3, with 13 bases in between. The CDR3 DNA reads TGTGCCAGCAGCCAAGGCCCCAGGGGAGACTACGAGCAGTACTTC. This gives the protein CASSQGPRGDYEQYF.

The genes are TRBV29-1 and TRBJ1-2; 7 bases fit TRBD1. V lost 6 bases, J lost 1 base, and 20 bases stayed unmatched. Germline values: CDR1 SQVTM, CDR2 ANQGSEA. The CDR3 has 18 residues. In nucleotides, the CDR3 is TGCAGCGTCCCTCCTACAGGGGCCTCACTCTTAGTTAACTATGGCTACACCTTC. It yields the protein CSVPPTGASLLVNYGYTF. Supplemented by reference TRBV29-1 and TRBJ1-2, the full variable domain reads SAVISQKPSRDICQRGTSLTIQCQVDSQVTMMFWYRQQPGQSLTLIATANQGSEATYESGFVIDKFPISRPNLTFSTLTVSNMSPEDSSIYLCSVPPTGASLLVNYGYTFGSGTRLTVV.

V usage is TRBV29-1 and J usage is TRBJ2-1; 14 bases match TRBD2. The V segment lost 6 bases and the J segment 6 bases; nucleotides outside the gene matches: 7. This CDR3 region has 15 residues. Germline loops: CDR1 SQVTM, CDR2 ANQGSEA. The CDR3 loop reads CSVRTGTSGSNEQFF. DNA of the CDR3: TGCAGCGTCCGGACCGGGACTAGCGGGAGCAATGAGCAGTTCTTC.

The chain uses TRBV4-1 and TRBJ2-7; D uncertain. Germline lookup yields CDR1 MGHRA and CDR2 YSYEKL. V was trimmed by 0 bases and J by 3 bases, leaving 12 bases between them. The CDR3 runs to 15 residues. CDR3 region: CASSQDLWSGYEQYF. CDR3 in DNA: TGCGCCAGCAGCCAAGATCTTTGGAGTGGCTACGAGCAGTACTTC.

The chain is built from TRBV7-2 and TRBJ2-3, with D maybe TRBD2 (6 bases). Germline values: CDR1 SGHTA, CDR2 FQGNSA. V was trimmed by 1 base and J by 2 bases, leaving 13 bases between them. The CDR3 loop spans 16 amino acids. Here the CDR3 reads CASSLESGLTTDTQYF. The DNA for the CDR3 is TGTGCCAGCAGCTTAGAGTCTGGACTAACCACAGATACGCAGTATTTT.

The gene calls are TRBV28 and TRBJ1-4, with unresolved D. This CDR3 spans 11 amino acids. The V end was cut by 5 bases, the J end by 6 bases, with 4 bases between. Germline V gene sequence: CDR1 MDHEN, CDR2 SYDVKM. CDR3 DNA sequence: TGTGCCAGCAGTCGGGATGAAAAACTGTTTTTT. It is translated as CASSRDEKLFF.

The chain joins TRBV5-4 to TRBJ2-1; TRBD2 agrees at 10 bases. V lost 3 bases to trimming and J lost 5 bases; unmatched junction nucleotides: 5. Germline lookup yields CDR1 SGHNT and CDR2 YYREEE (reference sequence). This CDR3 spans 15 amino acids. CDR3 nucleotide sequence: TGTGCCAGCAGCTGGGGTAGCGGGAGGAACAATGAGCAGTTCTTC. As protein: CASSWGSGRNNEQFF.

The rearrangement joins TRBV21-1 to TRBJ2-7; TRBD2 is the table's D call and was not checked against the DNA. TRBV21-1 is labeled a pseudogene. The CDR3 contains 13 residues. The CDR3 sequence is CASSWDSHHEQYF. In DNA, the CDR3 is TGTGCCAGCAGCTGGGACTCTCACCACGAGCAGTACTTC.

The chain has TRBV7-9 and TRBJ1-2; maybe TRBD1 (6 bases). Germline lookup yields CDR1 SEHNR and CDR2 FQNEAQ (reference sequence). V was shortened by 5 bases and J by 10 bases, with 14 bases between the two germline ends. The CDR3 is made up of 12 amino acids. The CDR3 region is CASSQWTDYYTF. DNA for the CDR3: TGTGCCAGCAGCCAGTGGACAGACTACTACACCTTC.

This clone was observed a few times. This chain uses TRBV7-2 with TRBJ1-5; a weak D match, TRBD1 (5 bases). Trimming pared 3 bases from V and 4 bases from J, leaving 10 bases between. This CDR3 region has 14 residues. Germline CDR1 and CDR2: SGHTA and FQGNSA. The CDR3 loop reads CASSLQGRNQPQHF. The CDR3 nucleotides read TGTGCCAGCAGCTTGCAGGGACGAAATCAGCCCCAGCATTTT.